One and the same sample provided the 5 T cell receptor beta chains below, sequenced in a study of T cells in Graves' hyperthyroidism and ophthalmopathy. It was RNA transcripts that yielded the amplified TCR beta CDR3 regions. The primer set for the first-round RT-PCR of the TCR CDR3 was HTBI. TCRdb ran MiXCR on the multiplex PCR reads and lists one entry per CDR3 protein. The data show about 400,000 distinct CDR3 sequences, roughly 14% seen once. The specimen was blood. These receptors originate from a man between 18 and 35 years old with Graves' ophthalmopathy.

This clonotype was observed a handful of times. This chain connects TRBV3-1 to TRBJ2-1, with a possible D match to TRBD1 (6 bases). Looked up from germline, CDR1 is LGHDT and CDR2 is YNNKEL (reference sequence). The germline V and J ends were trimmed by 5 bases and 4 bases, with 21 bases remaining between them. There are 17 residues in the CDR3. The CDR3 DNA reads as TGTGCCAGCAGCTCGATCCAGGGGAGTCCTTTGTACAATGAGCAGTTCTTC. Translation: CASSSIQGSPLYNEQFF.

V usage is TRBV18 and J usage is TRBJ2-7; D uncertain. Per the germline V gene, CDR1 is KGHSH and CDR2 is LQKENI. This CDR3 contains 12 residues. V lost 5 bases to trimming and J lost 6 bases, with 11 bases between them. The CDR3 nucleotides are TGTGCCAGCTCATTTTACGAAAGCGAGCAGTACTTC. Translation gives CASSFYESEQYF. Filled out from reference TRBV18 and TRBJ2-7, the complete variable domain reads NAGVMQNPRHLVRRRGQEARLRCSPMKGHSHVYWYRQLPEEGLKFMVYLQKENIIDESGMPKERFSAEFPKEGPSILRIQQVVRGDSAAYFCASSFYESEQYFGPGTRLTVT.

Regarding this clonotype: Being one base from a much bigger clone, this may be a read error. The chain is built from TRBV29-1 and TRBJ1-1; a possible D gene is TRBD1 (6 bases). The germline gives CDR1 SQVTM, CDR2 ANQGSEA. CDR3 length: 13 residues. CDR3 sequence: CSAEERTDTEAFF. In DNA, the CDR3 is TGCAGCGCTGAAGAGAGGACAGACACTGAAGCTTTCTTT.

This clonotype came up many times. The gene calls are TRBV12-3 or TRBV12-4 and TRBJ2-4; the D gene could be TRBD1 or TRBD2 (5 bases each). Trimming pared 1 base from V and 6 bases from J, leaving 16 bases between. The CDR3 spans 16 residues. This chain's CDR3 is CASSLVQSGTSNIQYF. As DNA, the CDR3 is TGTGCCAGCAGTTTAGTTCAGTCCGGGACGTCAAACATTCAGTACTTC.

This clonotype was detected ten times or more. V usage is TRBV6-1 and J usage is TRBJ1-3; D gene unclear. Looked up from germline, CDR1 is MNHNS and CDR2 is SASEGT. Trimming took 3 bases from V and 7 from J, leaving 10 bases between them. The CDR3 loop spans 13 amino acids. CDR3 region: CASSEGTLNTIYF. The CDR3 DNA sequence: TGTGCCAGCAGTGAGGGAACCTTGAACACCATATATTTT.